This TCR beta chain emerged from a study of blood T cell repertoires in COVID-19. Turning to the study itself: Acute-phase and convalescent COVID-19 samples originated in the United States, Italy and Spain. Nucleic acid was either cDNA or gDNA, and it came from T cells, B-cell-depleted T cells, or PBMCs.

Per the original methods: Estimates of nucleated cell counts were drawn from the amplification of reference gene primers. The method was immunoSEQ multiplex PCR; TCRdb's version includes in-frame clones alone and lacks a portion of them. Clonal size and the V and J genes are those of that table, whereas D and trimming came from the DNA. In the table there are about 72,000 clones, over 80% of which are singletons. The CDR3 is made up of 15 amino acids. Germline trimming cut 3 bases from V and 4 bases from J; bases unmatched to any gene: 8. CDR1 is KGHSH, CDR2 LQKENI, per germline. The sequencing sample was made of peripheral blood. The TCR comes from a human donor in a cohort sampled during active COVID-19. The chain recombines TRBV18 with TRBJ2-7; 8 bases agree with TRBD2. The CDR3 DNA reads TGTGCCAGCTCACCTCCGGGGGGGGCCGGATACGAGCAGTACTTC. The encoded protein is CASSPPGGAGYEQYF.